The clone carrying this T cell receptor beta chain was counted between two and nine times. Antigen unknown. The sequenced template was cDNA made from the entire isolated RNA. The assay was immunoSEQ multiplex PCR, and TCRdb's table has in-frame clones only and misses some. The sample shows about 450,000 clones, roughly 11% of them seen only once. This sample is drawn from a study of beta chain features in type 1 diabetes. Findings of the study overall: The naive, central memory and Treg TCRB repertoires of patients appeared to be more similar to one another than those of healthy donors. Type 1 diabetes patients showed fewer insertions and more deletions at VDJ junctions.

The CDR3 loop spans 17 amino acids. V lost 4 bases to trimming and J lost 4 bases, with 22 bases between them. CDR1 is SGHVS and CDR2 is FQNEAQ in the germline V gene. The sequenced sample consisted of naive CD4+ T cells from blood. This TCR came from a young woman in good health. The rearrangement joins TRBV7-8 to TRBJ1-2; D may be TRBD1 (6 bases). The CDR3 sequence is CASSYSLQFWDTYGYTF. DNA of the CDR3: TGTGCCAGCAGCTATTCACTTCAATTCTGGGACACCTATGGCTACACCTTC. The whole variable domain, filled in from reference TRBV7-8 and TRBJ1-2, reads GAGVSQSPRYKVAKRGQDVALRCDPISGHVSLFWYQQALGQGPEFLTYFQNEAQLDKSGLPSDRFFAERPEGSVSTLKIQRTQQEDSAVYLCASSYSLQFWDTYGYTFGSGTRLTVV.